Listed here are 10 T cell receptor beta chains from one sample, sequenced in a study of beta chain bispecific antibodies for T cell cancers. Study-level points and caveats: The leukemia cells, rather than normal T cells, gave most of the targeted TRBV signal.

TCRdb re-derived calls from the 5' RACE reads in MiXCR, one entry per CDR3 protein. The table records 17,000 or so distinct CDR3 sequences, approximately 2% of them present only once. These TCRs are of unknown antigen specificity. Blood mononuclear cells were expanded for 3 to 4 days using either OKT3 anti-CD3 antibody or CD3/CD28 beads. Sequencing was performed on healthy donor T cells cultured with leukemia cells. Source of these receptors: a human donor in good health. Some clones in this sample may be carry-over from other donors' samples.

In this sample, this clonotype turned up many times. The chain uses TRBV12-3 or TRBV12-4 and TRBJ2-3; D is undetermined. V lost 1 base and J 6 bases, leaving 20 bases between the germline ends. CDR3 length: 17 residues. CDR3 bases: TGTGCCAGCAGTTTAGGGGCTCGCGGCTCCACTACGGATACGCAGTATTTT. Translated, it gives CASSLGARGSTTDTQYF.

This clonotype has ten or more counts. The chain has TRBV3-1 and TRBJ2-1; possible D gene TRBD2, 5 bases. With 3 bases removed from V and 4 bases from J, the gap between germline ends came to 7 bases. In germline, CDR1 is LGHDT, CDR2 YNNKEL (reference sequence). This CDR3 comprises 13 residues. The CDR3, as DNA: TGTGCCAGCAGCCAGACTACGTACAATGAGCAGTTCTTC. This translates into CASSQTTYNEQFF.

The sample holds many counts of this clonotype. The chain has TRBV11-3 and TRBJ2-5, with 16 bases aligning to TRBD2. Looked up from germline, CDR1 is SGHNT and CDR2 is YENEEA. Germline trimming cut 4 bases from V and 5 bases from J; bases unmatched to any gene: 10. The CDR3 length is 18 residues. Written as DNA, the CDR3 is TGTGCCAGCAGCTCGGGACTAGCGGGGGGGCAGGCTTTGGAGACCCAGTACTTC. This encodes CASSSGLAGGQALETQYF.

This clonotype occurred many times. This rearrangement joins TRBV19 to TRBJ1-5; no definite D call. Germline CDR1 is LNHDA and CDR2 is SQIVND (reference sequence). V lost 5 bases to trimming and J lost 0 bases, with 5 bases between them. This CDR3 is 13 amino acids long. The DNA of the CDR3 is TGTGCCAGTAGTCCGGGTAGCAATCAGCCCCAGCATTTT. It encodes CASSPGSNQPQHF.

This clonotype was recorded at least ten times. J is TRBJ2-7 and V is TRBV7-9; D possibly corresponds to TRBD2 (6 bases). Trimming stripped 7 bases from V and 6 bases from J, with 13 bases between. This CDR3 comprises 12 residues. In germline, CDR1 is SEHNR, CDR2 FQNEAQ (reference sequence). In DNA form, the CDR3 reads TGTGCCAGCACCTACTCCGGGGGCGAGCAGTACTTC. This translates into CASTYSGGEQYF.

This clonotype occurred many times. DNA of the CDR3: TGTGCCAGCAGTGACCGACAGGGAGAGAGCTACGAGCAGTACTTC. Translation: CASSDRQGESYEQYF. The rearrangement joins TRBV2 to TRBJ2-7, with TRBD1 identical over 7 bases. The germline V gene has CDR1 SNHLY and CDR2 FYNNEI. The CDR3 is 15 residues long. The J segment lost 3 bases and the V segment lost 3 bases, leaving 8 bases of the junction unmatched.

This clonotype is medium-sized (0.01 to 0.1%) within its sample. V usage is TRBV6-1 and J usage is TRBJ1-6, with D possibly TRBD1 on 6 matching bases. Trimming stripped 2 bases from V and 6 bases from J, with 11 bases between. Germline V lookup: CDR1 MNHNS, CDR2 SASEGT. The CDR3 is 15 amino acids. CDR3 protein: CASSERTASNSPLHF. DNA for the CDR3: TGTGCCAGCAGTGAACGGACAGCGTCTAATTCACCCCTCCACTTT.

This clonotype came up many times. V is TRBV5-1 and J is TRBJ2-1; D is unresolved. There are 12 residues in the CDR3. Germline V gene lookup returns CDR1 SGHRS and CDR2 YFSETQ. Trimming removed 3 bases from V and 10 bases from J, with 11 bases in between. The CDR3 reads CASSYSGPEQFF. The CDR3 coding sequence is TGCGCCAGCAGCTATTCCGGACCAGAGCAGTTCTTC.

This clonotype was recorded many times. This chain links TRBV6-1 with TRBJ2-3, with 11 bases lining up with TRBD2. The CDR3 covers 16 residues. V shed 2 bases and J 2 bases; nucleotides not matched to a gene: 3. Germline-derived CDR1 and CDR2 are MNHNS and SASEGT. The CDR3 here is CASSELAGGLTDTQYF. The CDR3 DNA follows: TGTGCCAGCAGTGAACTAGCGGGGGGCCTCACAGATACGCAGTATTTT.

This clonotype was seen ten or more times. This chain uses TRBV7-9 with TRBJ2-5; tentatively, D is TRBD2 (5 bases). CDR3 size: 15 residues. V was trimmed by 1 base and J by 4 bases, leaving 13 bases between them. From germline, CDR1 is SEHNR and CDR2 FQNEAQ (reference sequence). The CDR3 coding sequence is TGTGCCAGCAGCTTAGGTGCAGGAGGTCGAGAGACCCAGTACTTC. Its protein is CASSLGAGGRETQYF.